The 17 T cell receptor beta chains listed next were all sequenced from one sample in a study of human T cells and chemical hapten exposure. Regarding time point: patch test 1, 2 weeks after DPC sensitization. Described treatment: therapeutic diphenylcyclopropenone sensitization with weekly scalp DPC. TCRdb independently ran MiXCR on the RACE reads; one entry per CDR3 protein. The sample yields fewer than 130,000 distinct CDR3 sequences, about 11% seen once. The sample was whole blood, taken in connection with sensitization to the hapten diphenylcyclopropenone (DPC). The receptors originated from a woman aged 40 to 50 with alopecia areata. Some clones in this sample may be carry-over from other donors' samples.

As to this clonotype: No conserved phenylalanine or tryptophan is present at the end of the CDR3, so a read error is the likely explanation. This chain joins TRBV20-1 and TRBJ2-5, with D hard to call. Germline assignment: CDR1 DFQATT and CDR2 SNEGSKA (reference sequence). The CDR3 runs to 13 residues. The V end was cut by 5 bases, the J end by 1 base, with 11 bases between. The CDR3 nucleotides read TGCAGTGCTCCCCAAACCGTCCAAGAGACCCAGTACTAC. Translated, it gives CSAPQTVQETQYY.

The genes are TRBV4-1 and TRBJ1-3; D perhaps matches TRBD1 (5 bases). The germline V gene encodes CDR1 MGHRA and CDR2 YSYEKL. V lost 2 bases and J 2 bases, leaving 7 bases between the germline ends. The CDR3 covers 14 residues. CDR3 DNA sequence: TGCGCCAGCAGCCAAAGACAGACTGGAAACACCATATATTTT. This encodes CASSQRQTGNTIYF.

This clonotype has only one observation. A much larger clone differs from this one at a single base, so this may be a read error. V and J are TRBV28 and TRBJ1-2, with TRBD1 as a possible D gene (6 bases). The CDR3 contains 14 residues. Per the germline V gene, CDR1 is MDHEN and CDR2 is SYDVKM. The V end was cut by 7 bases, the J end by 1 base, with 13 bases between. The CDR3 loop reads CASNRVSFNYGYTF. CDR3 bases: TGTGCCAGCAACAGGGTCAGCTTTAACTATGGCTACACCTTC.

V gene TRBV20-1 combines with J gene TRBJ2-6; tentatively, D is TRBD1 or TRBD2 (6 bases each). CDR1 and CDR2 from the germline V gene are DFQATT and SNEGSKA (reference sequence). V gave up 6 bases and J gave up 4 bases, with 13 bases separating them. The CDR3 has 14 residues. The DNA for the CDR3 is TGCAGTGCGGGGGGCCCGGGCGGGGCCAACGTCCTGACTTTC. It codes for CSAGGPGGANVLTF.

Concerning this clonotype: The conserved closing phenylalanine or tryptophan is absent in this CDR3, likely reflecting a read error. V and J are TRBV27 and TRBJ2-5; 7 bases are shared with TRBD2. Germline V gene sequence: CDR1 MNHEY, CDR2 SMNVEV (reference sequence). Unmatched junction bases numbered 9, after V lost 4 bases and J lost 1 base. CDR3 length: 16 residues. The CDR3 nucleotides read TGTGCCAGCAGTTCGACCCGGGCTAGCGGCCAAGAGACCCAGTACTTG. It specifies CASSSTRASGQETQYL.

This clonotype has a handful of counts. This sequence joins TRBV24-1 and TRBJ2-3; the match to TRBD1 covers 10 bases. The V gene end was trimmed by 4 bases and the J gene end by 10 bases; junction bases not matched to a gene: 13. This CDR3 comprises 16 residues. Germline V gives CDR1 KGHDR, CDR2 SFDVKD. The CDR3 sequence: CATSDPSGQGIAAQYF. CDR3 coding DNA: TGTGCCACCAGTGACCCCTCGGGACAGGGGATTGCGGCGCAGTATTTT.

The chain is built from TRBV28 and TRBJ1-6; tentative D call: TRBD1 (5 bases). The germline CDR1 and CDR2 sequences are MDHEN and SYDVKM. Trimming left V 8 bases short and J 5 bases short, with 19 bases between. This CDR3 is built from 16 residues. The CDR3 DNA sequence: TGTGCCAGCTCGATGGGAGGGATGGGGGATAATTCACCCCTCCACTTT. Translating it yields CASSMGGMGDNSPLHF. Full variable domain (remainder filled in from reference TRBV28 and TRBJ1-6): DVKVTQSSRYLVKRTGEKVFLECVQDMDHENMFWYRQDPGLGLRLIYFSYDVKMKEKGDIPEGYSVSREKKERFSLILESASTNQTSMYLCASSMGGMGDNSPLHFGNGTRLTVT.

This clonotype was observed a few times. The J gene is TRBJ1-1, the V gene TRBV9; D not certain. The V end was cut by 1 base, the J end by 1 base, with 5 bases between. Per the germline V gene, CDR1 is SGDLS and CDR2 is YYNGEE. CDR3 length: 13 residues. The CDR3 DNA reads as TGTGCCAGCAGCGTACAGCAGAACACTGAAGCTTTCTTT. It specifies CASSVQQNTEAFF.

This clonotype was counted between two and nine times. The CDR3 sequence: CASSLGSGRAETQYF. The CDR3 coding sequence is TGTGCCAGCAGCTTGGGCAGCGGGAGGGCAGAGACCCAGTACTTC. This chain links TRBV5-8 with TRBJ2-5, with 10 bases matching TRBD2. CDR1 SGHTS and CDR2 YDEGEE come from the germline V gene. The CDR3 is made up of 15 amino acids. V lost 0 bases and J lost 4; bases outside the gene matches: 3.

This chain uses TRBV4-2 with TRBJ1-4; D is perhaps TRBD1 (6 bases). Trimming stripped 4 bases from V and 6 bases from J, with 12 bases between. Per germline, CDR1 LGHNA and CDR2 YNFKEQ. CDR3 length equals 14 residues. CDR3 protein: CASSPRGGDEKLFF. The CDR3, as DNA: TGTGCCAGCAGCCCCCGAGGGGGAGATGAAAAACTGTTTTTT.

This clonotype has only a few counts. The chain combines TRBV11-2 with TRBJ2-1; 14 bases fit TRBD2. The germline V gene encodes CDR1 SGHAT and CDR2 FQNNGV. The CDR3 is 16 residues long. V gave up 4 bases and J gave up 9 bases; unmatched junction bases: 8. Here the CDR3 DNA reads TGTGCCAGCAGCTATGGGGGACTAGCGGGAGTATCTGAGCAGTTCTTC. Its translation is CASSYGGLAGVSEQFF.

This clonotype was seen a few times. J is TRBJ1-1 and V is TRBV7-9; TRBD1 aligns across 11 bases. The CDR3 contains 14 residues. Germline values: CDR1 SEHNR, CDR2 FQNEAQ (reference sequence). The J segment lost 8 bases and the V segment lost 5 bases, leaving 7 bases of the junction unmatched. The CDR3 DNA is TGTGCCAGCAGCCCCCGGACAGGGGGCTCGGAAGCTTTCTTT. It codes for CASSPRTGGSEAFF.

J is TRBJ1-5 and V is TRBV19; 7 bases line up with TRBD1. The CDR3 is made up of 16 amino acids. The ends lost 3 bases at V and 5 bases at J; junction bases unmatched: 10. Per the germline V gene, CDR1 is LNHDA and CDR2 is SQIVND (reference sequence). Here the CDR3 reads CASSIRAGGNDQPQHF. In DNA form, the CDR3 reads TGTGCCAGTAGTATTAGGGCAGGGGGTAATGATCAGCCCCAGCATTTT.

The chain combines TRBV2 with TRBJ2-1, with D uncertain. Trimming took off 8 bases at V and 6 bases at J, with 20 bases between the two ends. Germline-derived CDR1 and CDR2 are SNHLY and FYNNEI. This CDR3 spans 15 amino acids. The CDR3 protein is CASPEGAVDVNEQFF. In nucleotides, the CDR3 is TGTGCCAGCCCTGAAGGCGCGGTGGACGTCAATGAGCAGTTCTTC.

This clonotype was recorded a few times. The chain has TRBV19 and TRBJ2-5; 7 bases are a match to TRBD1. Germline CDR1 and CDR2: LNHDA and SQIVND (reference sequence). CDR3 size: 15 residues. After removal of 6 bases from V and 5 bases from J, the junction contained 12 bases not matched to a gene. CDR3 DNA: TGTGCCAGTAGCAGAGAAGGGGGCGCCGTGGAGACCCAGTACTTC. Translating gives CASSREGGAVETQYF.

This clonotype was observed once. This chain uses TRBV25-1 with TRBJ1-4; 9 bases are a match to TRBD1. CDR3 length: 15 residues. V lost 4 bases to trimming and J lost 3 bases; unmatched junction nucleotides: 3. In germline, CDR1 is MGHDK, CDR2 SYGVNS. CDR3 amino acids: CASSGDRDSNEKLFF. CDR3 DNA sequence: TGTGCCAGCAGTGGGGACAGGGACTCTAATGAAAAACTGTTTTTT.

This clonotype was found many times. The rearrangement links TRBV9 to TRBJ1-5, with 8 bases that match TRBD1. The CDR3 has 15 residues. With V trimmed by 3 bases and J by 1 base, 3 bases remained unmatched. Germline CDR1 is SGDLS and CDR2 is YYNGEE. The CDR3 spells CASSAGQGSNQPQHF. As DNA, the CDR3 is TGTGCCAGCAGCGCCGGACAGGGAAGCAATCAGCCCCAGCATTTT.